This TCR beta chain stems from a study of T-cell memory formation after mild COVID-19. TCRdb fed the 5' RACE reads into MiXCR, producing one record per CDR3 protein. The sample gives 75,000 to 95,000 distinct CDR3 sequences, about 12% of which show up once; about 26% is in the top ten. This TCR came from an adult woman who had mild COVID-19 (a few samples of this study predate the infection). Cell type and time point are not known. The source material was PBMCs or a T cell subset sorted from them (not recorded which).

The CDR3 here is CSARGVGSRTEAFF. The CDR3 bases are TGCAGTGCTCGCGGGGTAGGGTCACGGACTGAAGCTTTCTTT. The rearrangement links TRBV20-1 to TRBJ1-1, with D hard to call. Deletions cut 5 bases from V and 5 bases from J, with 18 bases between. This CDR3 region has 14 residues. Per the germline V gene, CDR1 is DFQATT and CDR2 is SNEGSKA (reference sequence).